This TCR beta chain appears in the sequencing data of a study of OX40 agonist ivuxolimab in advanced cancers. Study-wide background: Those enrolled were around 87% male, with a mean age of 60 years and ages from roughly 20 to 85.

Clones were sequenced by immunoSEQ multiplex PCR, and TCRdb holds only the in-frame ones, with some missing. This sample has around 62,000 clones, with approximately 90% found just once. As concerns this clone: Its antigen remains unidentified.

V gave up 4 bases and J gave up 0 bases; unmatched junction bases: 7. Germline CDR1 GTSNPN, CDR2 SVGIG (reference sequence). The CDR3 consists of 15 residues. Baseline, cycle 4 day 1, and cycle 7 day 1 were the blood sampling points. Whole-study results and caveats: Partial responders dosed at 0.1-3.0 mg/kg displayed clonal expansion ranking among the lowest.

This clonotype was obtained from an adult with an advanced solid tumor such as melanoma, head and neck, liver or kidney cancer. Sample: CD4+ or CD8+ T cells sorted from blood, taken in a trial of the OX40 agonist ivuxolimab. This rearrangement joins TRBV30 to TRBJ2-7, with 9 nucleotides matching TRBD1. In DNA, the CDR3 is TGTGCCTGGAAGAATACAGGGGGCCGCTCCTACGAGCAGTACTTC. It yields the protein CAWKNTGGRSYEQYF. The whole variable domain, remainder taken from reference TRBV30 and TRBJ2-7, is SQTIHQWPATLVQPVGSPLSLECTVEGTSNPNLYWYRQAAGRGLQLLFYSVGIGQISSEVPQNLSASRPQDRQFILSSKKLLLSDSGFYLCAWKNTGGRSYEQYFGPGTRLTVT.